This T cell receptor beta chain was captured by sequencing in a study of blood T cell repertoires in COVID-19. The wider study: Researchers got acute and convalescent COVID-19 samples from the United States, Italy and Spain. The cDNA or gDNA used as material had been derived from T cells, B-cell-depleted T cells, or PBMCs.

CDR3 length: 13 residues. The V end lost 5 bases, the J end lost 1 base, and 7 bases lay between the germline ends. Per germline, CDR1 KGHDR and CDR2 SFDVKD. Some clones are missing from TCRdb's copy, which holds only in-frame ones; the method was immunoSEQ multiplex PCR. This table has under 250,000 clones, approximately 85% appearing once. Sample: peripheral blood. This chain connects TRBV24-1 to TRBJ2-5; no clear D. This receptor was obtained from a man older than 75 with acute or convalescent COVID-19. The CDR3 DNA reads TGTGCCACCAGTGGATCCGGCCAAGAGACCCAGTACTTC. Encoded protein: CATSGSGQETQYF.